This TCR beta chain is from a study of regulatory T cells in long-lasting Graves disease. Arm-PCR with iRepertoire HTBI primers amplified the CDR3 regions for these TCR beta libraries. Original processing notes: From all samples, identification returned 14 TRBJ and about 60 TRBV segments. Via MiXCR, TCRdb re-called the multiplex PCR reads, giving one row per CDR3 protein. TCRdb, not the authors, supplied the V and J calls. The sample contains about 430,000 distinct CDR3 sequences, about 21% of which appear only once. Time point indicated: persistent/refractory GD, antithyroid drugs over 5 years with positive TRAb. The TCR library was made from RNA that had been extracted from PBMCs in TRIzol. Germline lookup yields CDR1 DFQATT and CDR2 SNEGSKA (reference sequence). Trimming stripped 6 bases from V and 5 bases from J, with 20 bases between. CDR3 size: 15 residues. This clonotype was observed a handful of times.

The chain uses TRBV20-1 and TRBJ2-1, with a tentative D call TRBD1 (6 bases). Specimen: peripheral blood mononuclear cells (PBMCs), collected when the disease was refractory, from a patient treated with antithyroid drugs. This TCR derives from a female donor with Graves disease. CDR3 DNA: TGCAGTGCCCCCGACTGGCCCAAGGGGGACAATGAGCAGTTCTTC. Amino acid sequence: CSAPDWPKGDNEQFF.